This T cell receptor beta chain was found in a study of identical twins. Study-level results: Surplus twin overlap in beta out-of-frame sequences was less pronounced.

Healthy Caucasians alone served as donors. This clonotype was seen ten or more times. Its antigen is undetermined. CDR1 is MNHNS and CDR2 is SASEGT in the germline V gene. After removal of 9 bases from V and 5 bases from J, the junction contained 3 bases not matched to a gene. The CDR3 loop spans 13 amino acids. Template switching added a universal primer site; cDNA carried unique molecular identifiers. TCRdb re-derived calls from the 5' RACE reads in MiXCR, one entry per CDR3 protein. The profile shows some 710,000 distinct CDR3 sequences, over 5% of them singletons. The rearrangement links TRBV6-1 to TRBJ2-2; TRBD2 agrees at 10 bases. Sequences were obtained from naive T cells sorted from blood. The receptor was isolated from a man between 18 and 35 years old in good health. The CDR3 region has the DNA TGTGCCAGTCAGCGGGAGGGGACCGGGGAGCTGTTTTTT. Translated: CASQREGTGELFF.